A single sample is the source of the 12 T cell receptor beta chains below, sequenced in a study of T cells in Graves' hyperthyroidism and ophthalmopathy. Using RNA transcripts as the source, TCR beta CDR3 regions were amplified. When the TCR CDR3 underwent first-round RT-PCR, the HTBI primer set was used. TCRdb re-derived calls from the multiplex PCR reads in MiXCR, one entry per CDR3 protein. Of fewer than 350,000 distinct CDR3 sequences in the sample, about 14% were seen once. Sequences were obtained from blood. Source of these receptors: a woman aged 25 to 39 with Graves' hyperthyroidism that later progressed to Graves' ophthalmopathy.

This clonotype was detected many times. V gene TRBV12-3 or TRBV12-4 combines with J gene TRBJ1-2, with 7 positions matching TRBD1. The trim removed 2 bases at V and 0 bases at J, leaving 9 bases unmatched. The CDR3 sequence is 17 residues long. CDR3 sequence (DNA): TGTGCCAGCAGTTTACGGAGACAGGGATCGACTAACTATGGCTACACCTTC. Amino acid sequence: CASSLRRQGSTNYGYTF.

A few counts support this clonotype. The chain has TRBV6-2 or TRBV6-3 and TRBJ2-1; weak D call: TRBD2 (5 bases). V lost 4 bases and J 8 bases, leaving 9 bases between the germline ends. The CDR3 runs to 12 residues. Germline V gives CDR1 MNHEY, CDR2 SVGEGT. The CDR3 reads CASSSRRDEQFF. Here the CDR3 DNA reads TGTGCCAGCAGTTCGAGGCGGGATGAGCAGTTCTTC.

This clonotype came up once. This may be a read error: a much more frequent sequence differs by one nucleotide. The chain couples TRBV5-5 to TRBJ2-3; D not resolved. Germline CDR1 and CDR2: SGHKS and YYEKEE (reference sequence). Trimming removed 1 base from V and 3 bases from J, with 12 bases in between. CDR3 length: 15 amino acids. The DNA of the CDR3 is TGTGCCAGCAGCTTGTCGGCGACATTGACAGATACGCAGTATTTT. The encoded protein is CASSLSATLTDTQYF.

This clonotype has at least ten counts. The V gene is TRBV2, the J gene TRBJ2-7; no clear D gene. The CDR3 has 15 residues. Trimming left V 6 bases short and J 0 bases short, with 15 bases between. Germline loops: CDR1 SNHLY, CDR2 FYNNEI. The CDR3 loop is CASRDPTATSYEQYF. The DNA of the CDR3 is TGTGCCAGCAGGGACCCGACCGCTACCTCCTACGAGCAGTACTTC.

The J gene is TRBJ2-3, the V gene TRBV9, with D possibly being TRBD2 (5 bases). The V gene lost 5 bases and the J gene lost 0 bases, with 13 bases spanning the gap. CDR1 is SGDLS, CDR2 YYNGEE, per germline. The CDR3 length is 15 residues. CDR3 nucleotides: TGTGCCAGCAGTTACGAGGGATTAAGCACAGATACGCAGTATTTT. Its protein product is CASSYEGLSTDTQYF.

J is TRBJ2-2 and V is TRBV7-9; a possible D gene is TRBD2 (5 bases). V was shortened by 6 bases and J by 4 bases, with 9 bases between the two germline ends. Looked up from germline, CDR1 is SEHNR and CDR2 is FQNEAQ (reference sequence). CDR3 length equals 13 residues. The CDR3 spells CASSRRGTGELFF. The CDR3 region has the DNA TGTGCCAGCAGTCGTCGGGGCACCGGGGAGCTGTTTTTT.

This clonotype was counted many times. The chain combines TRBV6-1 with TRBJ1-3; weak D call: TRBD1 (6 bases). Trimming cost V 5 bases and J 1 base, with 15 bases left between them. Germline CDR1 reads MNHNS; CDR2 reads SASEGT. The CDR3 contains 16 residues. This CDR3 is CASSHTGGASGNTIYF. CDR3 coding DNA: TGTGCCAGCAGTCATACGGGGGGCGCGTCTGGAAACACCATATATTTT.

This clonotype was counted ten times or more. The V and J genes are TRBV4-3 and TRBJ1-1; D not resolved. Germline V gives CDR1 LGHNA, CDR2 YSLEER. The ends were cut back, 2 bases at V and 3 bases at J, with 7 bases in the middle. There are 13 residues in the CDR3. This CDR3 is CASSQMSYTEAFF. The CDR3 DNA sequence: TGCGCCAGCAGCCAAATGTCGTACACTGAAGCTTTCTTT.

This clonotype showed up many times. The rearrangement joins TRBV20-1 to TRBJ2-1; D gene ambiguous. CDR1 is DFQATT and CDR2 is SNEGSKA in the germline V gene (reference sequence). The CDR3 covers 15 residues. Trimming took off 1 base at V and 2 bases at J, with 12 bases between the two ends. CDR3 protein: CSARVSGRTYNEQFF. The CDR3 DNA sequence: TGCAGTGCTAGAGTGTCGGGCAGAACCTACAATGAGCAGTTCTTC.

This chain connects TRBV10-3 to TRBJ1-2, with TRBD1 matching 9 bases. Germline CDR1 and CDR2: ENHRY and SYGVKD. V lost 10 bases, J lost 8 bases, and 11 bases stayed unmatched. The CDR3 sequence is 13 residues long. The CDR3: CATSTGTGSGYTF. In nucleotides, the CDR3 is TGTGCCACCTCAACCGGGACAGGGTCCGGCTACACCTTC.

The chain combines TRBV19 with TRBJ2-7; the D gene is possibly TRBD1 (5 bases). Trimming removed 2 bases from V and 2 bases from J, with 19 bases in between. The CDR3 extends over 17 amino acids. Germline V gives CDR1 LNHDA, CDR2 SQIVND (reference sequence). CDR3 DNA sequence: TGTGCCAGTAGTATAACGATGATTACAGGTAACCCCTACGAGCAGTACTTC. The encoded protein is CASSITMITGNPYEQYF.

In this sample, this clonotype turned up many times. This chain links TRBV7-9 with TRBJ2-2; 11 bases are shared with TRBD1. The CDR3 extends over 15 amino acids. Germline V gives CDR1 SEHNR, CDR2 FQNEAQ (reference sequence). V trimming: 4 bases; J trimming: 4 bases; junction bases outside the gene matches: 2. The CDR3 DNA reads TGTGCCAGCAGCTCGGGGACAGGGGGCACCGGGGAGCTGTTTTTT. Translating gives CASSSGTGGTGELFF.